This T cell receptor (beta chain) was profiled in a study of cytomegalovirus exposure and HLA in healthy donors. Study-level points and caveats: A few chains tied to CMV proved CMV antigen-specific in vitro.

The PCR had 60 Vbeta and 13 Jbeta primers. Here immunoSEQ multiplex PCR was the method, and the copy in TCRdb shows in-frame clones only, minus some. In total, the table holds roughly 50,000 clones. With respect to this clone: What it binds is unknown.

V lost 1 base and J 1 base, leaving 10 bases between the germline ends. Germline V lookup: CDR1 SGHTA, CDR2 FQGNSA. The CDR3 contains 15 residues. The rearrangement links TRBV7-2 to TRBJ1-2; D is unresolved. Input material: PBMCs. This TCR was recovered from a female donor in good health and CMV-seronegative. CDR3 amino acids: CASSLEAGRNYGYTF. The CDR3 DNA reads TGTGCCAGCAGCTTAGAGGCAGGTCGTAACTATGGCTACACCTTC.